This entry concerns a single T cell receptor beta chain. The CDR3 has 17 amino acids. Germline V CDR1 and CDR2: SGHDN, FVKESK. Deletions cut 1 base from V and 2 bases from J, with 17 bases between. Sequencing was performed with immunoSEQ multiplex PCR; in TCRdb, only in-frame clones are kept and a portion is missing. The sample has about 130,000 clones, about four fifths seen once. This entry belongs to a study of PD-L1 blockade in urothelial cancer. Study information: Each blood sample yielded a median of about 150,000 T cells.

The time point: pretreatment peripheral blood. The TCR comes from a man aged 50 to 60 with urothelial cancer. Sample: PBMCs, taken around atezolizumab (anti-PD-L1) treatment. V is TRBV14 and J is TRBJ1-2; perhaps TRBD1 as D (6 bases). CDR3 protein: CASSQGATGGRNYGYTF. Here the CDR3 DNA reads TGTGCCAGCAGCCAAGGAGCCACCGGGGGGCGAAACTATGGCTACACCTTC.